This TCR beta chain was identified during a study of T cell responses to AZD1222 COVID-19 vaccine. Notes on the study in general: Once two AZD1222 doses were given, Spike-specific TCR breadth and depth went up. None of the repertoires were sampled until the peak T cell response had passed.

With 3 bases removed from V and 4 bases from J, the gap between germline ends came to 4 bases. Germline assignment: CDR1 MNHNS and CDR2 SASEGT. There are 11 residues in the CDR3. Assay: immunoSEQ multiplex PCR; the TCRdb copy retains only in-frame clones and omits some. The table records 50,000 to 55,000 clones, approximately 90% of them present only once. Concerning this clone itself: What it recognizes is unknown.

The specimen comprised peripheral blood, sampled 28 days after the second AZD1222 dose. The V gene is TRBV6-1, the J gene TRBJ2-7; D is undetermined. The clonotype originates from an adult who received the AZD1222 COVID-19 vaccine. CDR3: CASSDGYEQYF. Here the CDR3 DNA reads TGTGCCAGCAGTGATGGTTACGAGCAGTACTTC.